Listed below are T cell receptor beta chains from one sample, sequenced in a study of T cell responses to AZD1222 COVID-19 vaccine. TCRdb keeps only in-frame clones here, not all; method: immunoSEQ multiplex PCR. Of over 120,000 clones in the sample, 90% to 95% were seen once. Sequencing was performed on peripheral blood, taken on day 0 of AZD1222 vaccination. All receptors derive from an adult in good health. The CDR3 runs from the conserved cysteine through the conserved F or W. A D gene is named only where the DNA matches it firmly. Some rows mark clone size as missing; the rest say once, few, many or name a class of expanded clone.

clone_size cdr3_length j_call d_call v_call cdr3_nt cdr3_aa
. 15 TRBJ2-7 . TRBV19 TGTGCCAGTAGTATTGGAGGGGGCTTGCACTACGAGCAGTACTTC CASSIGGGLHYEQYF
. 15 TRBJ1-4 . TRBV30 TGTGCCTGGTCCCCCCGGGGCGCACAATCTGAAAAACTGTTTTTT CAWSPRGAQSEKLFF
. 17 TRBJ1-2 . TRBV5-1 TGCGCCAGCAGCTTGGCCCTGGGGCCAACAGCGAGAGGCGGCTACACCTTC CASSLALGPTARGGYTF
. 12 TRBJ1-1 . TRBV29-1 TGCAGCGTTGAAGATAGGGCCCCGGGAGCTTTCTTT CSVEDRAPGAFF
. 16 TRBJ1-5 . TRBV6-6 TGTGCCACAGCCCCATTAAGGAGCAGGGTTAATCAGCCCCAGCATTTT CATAPLRSRVNQPQHF
. 15 TRBJ2-5 . TRBV9 TGTGCCAGCAGCGTAGGCAGGGTGTACCAAGAGACCCAGTACTTC CASSVGRVYQETQYF
. 14 TRBJ2-7 . TRBV5-1 TGCGCCAGCAGCTTGCAACAGAGCCTATACGAGCAGTACTTC CASSLQQSLYEQYF
. 15 TRBJ1-4 . TRBV18 TGTGCCAGCTCACGGTTAAGGGACCTAAATGAAAAACTGTTTTTT CASSRLRDLNEKLFF
. 14 TRBJ2-1 . TRBV6-5 TGTGCCAGCAGTTACTCGACGCCGGGGAGTGAGCAGTTCTTC CASSYSTPGSEQFF
. 16 TRBJ2-7 TRBD2 TRBV4-3 TGCGCCAGCAGCCAAGGCAGCGGGGGGACCTACTACGAGCAGTACTTC CASSQGSGGTYYEQYF
. 16 TRBJ1-1 . TRBV3-1/TRBV3-2 TGTGCCAGCAGCCAAAGTGCAAGGGACTGGGTCACTGAAGCTTTCTTT CASSQSARDWVTEAFF
. 16 TRBJ1-5 TRBD1 TRBV6-1 TGTGCCAGCAGTGTGGTTTCGACAGGGAGCAATCAGCCCCAGCATTTT CASSVVSTGSNQPQHF
. 15 TRBJ1-1 . TRBV7-2 TGTGCCAGCAGCTTACTTAGGGGGTCTAACACTGAAGCTTTCTTT CASSLLRGSNTEAFF
. 14 TRBJ2-2 . TRBV2 TGTGCCAGCATGGTCAGGGTAGTTGCCGGGGAGCTGTTTTTT CASMVRVVAGELFF
once 14 TRBJ2-3 . TRBV9 TGTGCCAGCAGCCCAGAGGCGAGCACAGATACGCAGTATTTT CASSPEASTDTQYF
. 16 TRBJ2-3 TRBD2 TRBV2 TGTGCCAGCAGCCTGCTAGCGGGGGGCCTCGCAGATACGCAGTATTTT CASSLLAGGLADTQYF
. 11 TRBJ2-1 . TRBV18 TGTGCCAGCTCCAATACTTATGAGCAGTTCTTC CASSNTYEQFF
. 13 TRBJ1-5 . TRBV6-1 TGTGCCAGCAGTGAAAGTAGGGCGCGGCCCCAGCATTTT CASSESRARPQHF
. 15 TRBJ2-5 . TRBV6-1 TGTGCCAGCAGTGAAGATCCGGACACTCAAGAGACCCAGTACTTC CASSEDPDTQETQYF
. 15 TRBJ1-2 TRBD1 TRBV5-4 TGTGCCAGCAGCTTGGGGACAGGGGTTGTCTATGGCTACACCTTC CASSLGTGVVYGYTF
. 15 TRBJ1-2 TRBD1 TRBV5-1 TGCGCCAGCAGCTTATCAGGACAGGGTGACTATGGCTACACCTTC CASSLSGQGDYGYTF
. 17 TRBJ1-2 TRBD1 TRBV27 TGTGCCAGCAGTTTATCGTGGCCAACAGGGGCTTTCTATGGCTACACCTTC CASSLSWPTGAFYGYTF
. 17 TRBJ2-3 . TRBV28 TGTGCCAGCACCAAAGGACTCACCCTCGCTCACACAGATACGCAGTATTTT CASTKGLTLAHTDTQYF
. 15 TRBJ2-7 TRBD1 TRBV2 TGTGCCAGCAGTGAATTGGGACAGGGACCCTACGAGCAGTACTTC CASSELGQGPYEQYF
. 13 TRBJ2-7 . TRBV21-1 TGTGCCAGCAGCAAACTCTCCTCCTACGAGCAGTACTTC CASSKLSSYEQYF
. 16 TRBJ2-2 TRBD1 TRBV28 TGTGCCAGCAGTTTATTTGGGACAGGGCACACCGGGGAGCTGTTTTTT CASSLFGTGHTGELFF
. 13 TRBJ2-3 . TRBV3-1/TRBV3-2 TGTGCCAGCGCGGGGGCGGGCACAGATACGCAGTATTTT CASAGAGTDTQYF
few 14 TRBJ1-1 TRBD1 TRBV10-3 TGTGCGATTCGGGAGGGACAGTTGAACACTGAAGCTTTCTTT CAIREGQLNTEAFF
. 14 TRBJ1-4 . TRBV6-1 TGTGCCAGCAGTGAGGGACCGATAAATGAAAAACTGTTTTTT CASSEGPINEKLFF